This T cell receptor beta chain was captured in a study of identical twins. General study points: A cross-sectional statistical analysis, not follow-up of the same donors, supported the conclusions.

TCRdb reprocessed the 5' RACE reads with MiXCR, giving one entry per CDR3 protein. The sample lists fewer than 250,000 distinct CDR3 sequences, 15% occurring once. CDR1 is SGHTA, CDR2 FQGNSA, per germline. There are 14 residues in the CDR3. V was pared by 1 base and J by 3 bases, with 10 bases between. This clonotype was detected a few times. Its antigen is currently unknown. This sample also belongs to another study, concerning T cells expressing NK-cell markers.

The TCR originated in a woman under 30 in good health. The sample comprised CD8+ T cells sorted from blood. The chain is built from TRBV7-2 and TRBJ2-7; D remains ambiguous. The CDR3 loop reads CASSLGVSYYEQYF. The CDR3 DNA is TGTGCCAGCAGCTTAGGTGTTTCTTACTACGAGCAGTACTTC.